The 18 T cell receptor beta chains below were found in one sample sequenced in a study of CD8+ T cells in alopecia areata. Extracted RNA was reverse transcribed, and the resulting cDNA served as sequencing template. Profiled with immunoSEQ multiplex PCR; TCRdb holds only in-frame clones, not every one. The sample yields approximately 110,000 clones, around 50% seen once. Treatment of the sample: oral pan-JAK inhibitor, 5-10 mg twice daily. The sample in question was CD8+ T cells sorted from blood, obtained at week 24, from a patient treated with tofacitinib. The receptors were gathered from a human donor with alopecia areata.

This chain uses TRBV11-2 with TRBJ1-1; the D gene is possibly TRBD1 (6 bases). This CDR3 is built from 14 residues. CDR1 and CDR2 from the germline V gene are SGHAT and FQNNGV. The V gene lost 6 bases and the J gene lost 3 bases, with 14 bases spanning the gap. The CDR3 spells CASSSTGTYTEAFF. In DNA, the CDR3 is TGTGCCAGCAGTTCGACAGGTACCTACACTGAAGCTTTCTTT.

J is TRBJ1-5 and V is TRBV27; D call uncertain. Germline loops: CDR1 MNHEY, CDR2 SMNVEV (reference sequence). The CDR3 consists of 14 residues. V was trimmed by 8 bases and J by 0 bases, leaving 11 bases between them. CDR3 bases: TGTGCCAGCTGGGAGAGAAATAGCAATCAGCCCCAGCATTTT. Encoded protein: CASWERNSNQPQHF.

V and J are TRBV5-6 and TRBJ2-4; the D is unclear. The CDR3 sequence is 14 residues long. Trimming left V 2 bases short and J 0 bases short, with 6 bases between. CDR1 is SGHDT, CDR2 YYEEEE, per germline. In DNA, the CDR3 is TGTGCCAGCAGCTTCGCCGAAGCCAAAAACATTCAGTACTTC. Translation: CASSFAEAKNIQYF. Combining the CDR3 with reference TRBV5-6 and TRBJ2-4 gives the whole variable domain DAGVTQSPTHLIKTRGQQVTLRCSPKSGHDTVSWYQQALGQGPQFIFQYYEEEERQRGNFPDRFSGHQFPNYSSELNVNALLLGDSALYLCASSFAEAKNIQYFGAGTRLSVL.

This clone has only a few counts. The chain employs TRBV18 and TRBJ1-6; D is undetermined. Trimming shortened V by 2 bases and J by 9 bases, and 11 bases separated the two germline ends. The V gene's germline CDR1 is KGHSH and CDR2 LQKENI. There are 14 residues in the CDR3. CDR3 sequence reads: CASSPAPRGSPLHF. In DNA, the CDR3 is TGTGCCAGCTCACCAGCTCCCCGGGGTTCACCCCTCCACTTT.

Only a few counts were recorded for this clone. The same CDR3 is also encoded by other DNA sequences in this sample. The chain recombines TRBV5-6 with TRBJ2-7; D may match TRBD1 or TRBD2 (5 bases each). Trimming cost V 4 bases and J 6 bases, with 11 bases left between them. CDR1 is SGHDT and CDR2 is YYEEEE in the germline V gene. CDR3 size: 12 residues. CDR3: CASSPGPGEQYF. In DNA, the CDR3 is TGTGCCAGCAGCCCGGGACCCGGCGAGCAGTACTTC. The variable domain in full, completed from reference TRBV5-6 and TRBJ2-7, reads DAGVTQSPTHLIKTRGQQVTLRCSPKSGHDTVSWYQQALGQGPQFIFQYYEEEERQRGNFPDRFSGHQFPNYSSELNVNALLLGDSALYLCASSPGPGEQYFGPGTRLTVT.

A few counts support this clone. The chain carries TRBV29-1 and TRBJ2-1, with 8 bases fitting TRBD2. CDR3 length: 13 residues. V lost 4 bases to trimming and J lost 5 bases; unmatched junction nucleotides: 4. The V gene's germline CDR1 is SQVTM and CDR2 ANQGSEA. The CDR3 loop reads CSVASGGHNEQFF. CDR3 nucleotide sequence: TGCAGCGTTGCGAGCGGGGGCCACAATGAGCAGTTCTTC.

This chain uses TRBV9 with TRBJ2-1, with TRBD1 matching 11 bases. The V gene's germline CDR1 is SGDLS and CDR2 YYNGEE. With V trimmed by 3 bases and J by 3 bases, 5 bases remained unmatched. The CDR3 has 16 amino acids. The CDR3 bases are TGTGCCAGCAGCGCCCGGACAGGGGGCGTCTACAATGAGCAGTTCTTC. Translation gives CASSARTGGVYNEQFF.

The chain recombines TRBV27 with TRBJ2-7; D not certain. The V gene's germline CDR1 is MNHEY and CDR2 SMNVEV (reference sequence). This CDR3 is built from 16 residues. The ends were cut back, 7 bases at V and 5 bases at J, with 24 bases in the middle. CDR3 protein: CASTPEALSTLDEQYF. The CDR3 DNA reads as TGTGCCAGCACCCCCGAGGCACTAAGTACCCTAGACGAGCAGTACTTC.

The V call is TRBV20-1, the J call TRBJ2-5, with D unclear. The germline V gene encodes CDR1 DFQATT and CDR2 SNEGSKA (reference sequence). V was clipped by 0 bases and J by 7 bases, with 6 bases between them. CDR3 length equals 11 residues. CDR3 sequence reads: CSARDHRTQYF. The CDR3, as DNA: TGCAGTGCTAGAGATCACCGGACCCAGTACTTC.

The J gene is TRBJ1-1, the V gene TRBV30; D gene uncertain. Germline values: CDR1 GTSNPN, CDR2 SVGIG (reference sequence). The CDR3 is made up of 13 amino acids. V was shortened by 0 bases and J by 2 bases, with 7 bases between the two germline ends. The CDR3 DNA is TGTGCCTGGAGTGTATTCAGTAACACTGAAGCTTTCTTT. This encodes CAWSVFSNTEAFF.

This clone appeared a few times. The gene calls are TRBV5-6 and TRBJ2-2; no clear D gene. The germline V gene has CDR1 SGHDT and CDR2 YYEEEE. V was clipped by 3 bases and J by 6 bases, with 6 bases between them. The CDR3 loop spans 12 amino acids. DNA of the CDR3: TGTGCCAGCAGCTCAGAGGCCGGGGAGCTGTTTTTT. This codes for CASSSEAGELFF.

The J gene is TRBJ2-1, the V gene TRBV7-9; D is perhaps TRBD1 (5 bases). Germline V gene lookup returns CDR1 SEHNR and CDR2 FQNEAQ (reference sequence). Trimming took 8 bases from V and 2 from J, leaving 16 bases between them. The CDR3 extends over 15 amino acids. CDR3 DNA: TGTGCCAGCGGTGACAGTTTATTCACCTACAATGAGCAGTTCTTC. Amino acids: CASGDSLFTYNEQFF.

DNA for the CDR3: TGCGCCAGCAGCTGGGCCGGCTCTGGAAACACCATATATTTT. Translation gives CASSWAGSGNTIYF. The chain combines TRBV4-1 with TRBJ1-3; D ambiguous. The CDR3 extends over 14 amino acids. Germline V gene sequence: CDR1 MGHRA, CDR2 YSYEKL. V was shortened by 5 bases and J by 0 bases, with 8 bases between the two germline ends.

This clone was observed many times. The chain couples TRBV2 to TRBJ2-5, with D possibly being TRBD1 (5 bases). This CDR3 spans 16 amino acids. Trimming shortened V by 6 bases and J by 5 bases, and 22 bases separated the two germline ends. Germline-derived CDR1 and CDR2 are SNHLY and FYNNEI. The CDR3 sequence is CASRAWTQQRVETQYF. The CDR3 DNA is TGTGCCAGCAGGGCCTGGACACAACAAAGGGTTGAGACCCAGTACTTC. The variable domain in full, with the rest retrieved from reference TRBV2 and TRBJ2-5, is EPEVTQTPSHQVTQMGQEVILRCVPISNHLYFYWYRQILGQKVEFLVSFYNNEISEKSEIFDDQFSVERPDGSNFTLKIRSTKLEDSAMYFCASRAWTQQRVETQYFGPGTRLLVL.

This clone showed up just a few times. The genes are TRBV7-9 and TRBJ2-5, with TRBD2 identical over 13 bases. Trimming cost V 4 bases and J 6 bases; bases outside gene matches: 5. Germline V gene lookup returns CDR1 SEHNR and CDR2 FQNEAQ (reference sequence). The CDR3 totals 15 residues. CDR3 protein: CASSWTSGGPKTQYF. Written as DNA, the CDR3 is TGTGCCAGCAGCTGGACTAGCGGGGGACCGAAGACCCAGTACTTC.

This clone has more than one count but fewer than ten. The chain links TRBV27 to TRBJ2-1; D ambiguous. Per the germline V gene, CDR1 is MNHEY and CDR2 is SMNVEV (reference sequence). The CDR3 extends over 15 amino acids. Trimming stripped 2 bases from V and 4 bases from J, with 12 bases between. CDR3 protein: CASSLNSPGYNEQFF. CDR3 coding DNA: TGTGCCAGCAGTTTAAATTCCCCAGGTTACAATGAGCAGTTCTTC.

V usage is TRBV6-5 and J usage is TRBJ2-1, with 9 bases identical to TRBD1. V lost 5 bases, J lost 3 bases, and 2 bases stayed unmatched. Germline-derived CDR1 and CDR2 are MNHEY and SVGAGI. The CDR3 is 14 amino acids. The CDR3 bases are TGTGCCAGCAGTCCGGGACAGGGCTACAATGAGCAGTTCTTC. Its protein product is CASSPGQGYNEQFF.

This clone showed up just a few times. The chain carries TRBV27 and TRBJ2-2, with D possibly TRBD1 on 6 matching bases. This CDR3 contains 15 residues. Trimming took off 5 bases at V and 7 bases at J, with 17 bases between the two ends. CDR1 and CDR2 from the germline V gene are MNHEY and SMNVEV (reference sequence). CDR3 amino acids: CASSGGAKGDGELFF. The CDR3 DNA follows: TGTGCCAGCAGTGGCGGAGCGAAGGGGGACGGGGAGCTGTTTTTT.